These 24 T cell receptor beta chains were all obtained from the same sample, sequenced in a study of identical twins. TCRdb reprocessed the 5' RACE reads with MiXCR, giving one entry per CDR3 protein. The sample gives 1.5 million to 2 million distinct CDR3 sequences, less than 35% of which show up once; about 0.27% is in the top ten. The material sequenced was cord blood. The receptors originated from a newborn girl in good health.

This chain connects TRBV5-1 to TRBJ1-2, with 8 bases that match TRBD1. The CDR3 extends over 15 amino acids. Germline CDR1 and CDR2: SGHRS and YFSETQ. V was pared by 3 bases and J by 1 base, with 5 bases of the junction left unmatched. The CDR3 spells CASSSWTGLNYGYTF. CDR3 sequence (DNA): TGCGCCAGCAGCTCTTGGACAGGGCTTAACTATGGCTACACCTTC.

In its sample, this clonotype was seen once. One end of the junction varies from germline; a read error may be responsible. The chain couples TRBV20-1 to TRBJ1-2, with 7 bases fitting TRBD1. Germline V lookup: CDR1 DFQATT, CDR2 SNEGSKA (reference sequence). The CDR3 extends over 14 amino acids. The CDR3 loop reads CSASQGGVNHGYTF. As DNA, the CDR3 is TGCAGTGCCAGCCAGGGGGGAGTTAACCATGGCTACACCTTC.

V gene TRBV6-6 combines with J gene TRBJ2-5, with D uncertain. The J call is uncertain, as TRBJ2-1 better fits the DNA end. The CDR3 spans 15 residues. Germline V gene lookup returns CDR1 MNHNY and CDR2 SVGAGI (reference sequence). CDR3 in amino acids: CASSRNPWSQETQFF. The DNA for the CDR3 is TGTGCCAGCAGTCGTAACCCTTGGAGTCAAGAGACCCAGTTCTTC.

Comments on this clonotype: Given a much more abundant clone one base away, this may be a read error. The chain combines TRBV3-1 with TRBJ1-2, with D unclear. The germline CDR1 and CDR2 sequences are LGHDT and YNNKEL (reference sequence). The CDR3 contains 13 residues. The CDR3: CASGQRVGYGYTF. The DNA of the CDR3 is TGTGCCAGCGGCCAACGGGTGGGCTATGGCTACACCTTC. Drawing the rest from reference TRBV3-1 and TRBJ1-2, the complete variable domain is DTAVSQTPKYLVTQMGNDKSIKCEQNLGHDTMYWYKQDSKKFLKIMFSYNNKELIINETVPNRFSPKSPDKAHLNLHINSLELGDSAVYFCASGQRVGYGYTFGSGTRLTVV.

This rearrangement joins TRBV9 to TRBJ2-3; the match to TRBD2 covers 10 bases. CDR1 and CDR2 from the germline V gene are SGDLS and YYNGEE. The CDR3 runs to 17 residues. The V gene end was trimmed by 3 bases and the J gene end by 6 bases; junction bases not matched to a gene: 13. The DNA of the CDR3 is TGTGCCAGCAGCGAAGAGCTACTAGCGGGGACCACGGATACGCAGTATTTT. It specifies CASSEELLAGTTDTQYF.

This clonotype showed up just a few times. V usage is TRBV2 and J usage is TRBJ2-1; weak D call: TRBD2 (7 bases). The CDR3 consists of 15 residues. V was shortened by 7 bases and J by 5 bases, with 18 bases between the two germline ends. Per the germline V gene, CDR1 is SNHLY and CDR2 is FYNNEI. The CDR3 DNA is TGTGCCAGCAACCCCTTTGGGGGGGCTGACAATGAGCAGTTCTTC. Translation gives CASNPFGGADNEQFF.

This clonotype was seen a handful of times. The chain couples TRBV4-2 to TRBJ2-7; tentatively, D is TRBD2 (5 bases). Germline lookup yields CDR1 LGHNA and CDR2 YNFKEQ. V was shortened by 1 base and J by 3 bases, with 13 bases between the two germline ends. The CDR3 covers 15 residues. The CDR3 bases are TGTGCCAGCAGCCAAGGGTTTTCTAGCATCTACGAGCAGTACTTC. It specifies CASSQGFSSIYEQYF.

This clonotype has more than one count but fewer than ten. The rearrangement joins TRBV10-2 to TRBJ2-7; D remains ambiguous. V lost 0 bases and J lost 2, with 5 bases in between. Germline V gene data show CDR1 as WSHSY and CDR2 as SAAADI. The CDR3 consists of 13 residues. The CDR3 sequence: CASSESWTYEQYF. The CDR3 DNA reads TGCGCCAGCAGTGAGTCATGGACCTACGAGCAGTACTTC.

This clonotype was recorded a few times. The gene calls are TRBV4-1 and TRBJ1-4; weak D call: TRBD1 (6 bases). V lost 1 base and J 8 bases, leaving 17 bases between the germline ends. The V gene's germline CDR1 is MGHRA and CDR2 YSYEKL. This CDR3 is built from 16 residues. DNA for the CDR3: TGCGCCAGCAGCCAAGGTTGGCAGGGGCGAAGGGAAAAACTGTTTTTT. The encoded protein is CASSQGWQGRREKLFF.

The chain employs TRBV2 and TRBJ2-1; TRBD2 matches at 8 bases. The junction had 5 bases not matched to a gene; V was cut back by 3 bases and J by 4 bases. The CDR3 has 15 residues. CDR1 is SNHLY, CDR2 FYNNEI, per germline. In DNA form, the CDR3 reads TGTGCCAGCAGTGAGGCTAGCGGGCTTTACAATGAGCAGTTCTTC. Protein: CASSEASGLYNEQFF.

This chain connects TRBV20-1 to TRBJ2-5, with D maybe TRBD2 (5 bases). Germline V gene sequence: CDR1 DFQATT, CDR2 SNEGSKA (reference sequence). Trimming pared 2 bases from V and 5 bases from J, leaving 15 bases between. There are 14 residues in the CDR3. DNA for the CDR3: TGCAGTGCTAGAAGGCCTAGCAGTCGCGAGACCCAGTACTTC. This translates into CSARRPSSRETQYF.

The DNA of the CDR3 is TGTGCCAGCAGAGGCGGACTAGCGGGCTCCTACGAGCAGTACTTC. Its translation: CASRGGLAGSYEQYF. The gene calls are TRBV12-3 or TRBV12-4 and TRBJ2-7, with TRBD2 matching 11 bases. The CDR3 consists of 15 residues. The ends lost 6 bases at V and 0 bases at J; junction bases unmatched: 4.

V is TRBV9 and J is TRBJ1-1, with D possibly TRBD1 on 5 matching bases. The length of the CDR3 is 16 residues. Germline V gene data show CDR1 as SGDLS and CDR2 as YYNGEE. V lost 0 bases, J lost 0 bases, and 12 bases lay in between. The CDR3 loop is CASSVGQSPMNTEAFF. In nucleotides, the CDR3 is TGTGCCAGCAGCGTAGGACAGTCCCCCATGAACACTGAAGCTTTCTTT.

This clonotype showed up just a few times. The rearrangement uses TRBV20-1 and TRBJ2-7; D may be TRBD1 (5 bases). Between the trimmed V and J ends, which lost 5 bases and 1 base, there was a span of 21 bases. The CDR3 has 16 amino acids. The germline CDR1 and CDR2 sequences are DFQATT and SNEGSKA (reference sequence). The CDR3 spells CSAGSVRGTPSYEQYF. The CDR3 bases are TGCAGTGCTGGCAGCGTAAGGGGAACACCTTCCTACGAGCAGTACTTC.

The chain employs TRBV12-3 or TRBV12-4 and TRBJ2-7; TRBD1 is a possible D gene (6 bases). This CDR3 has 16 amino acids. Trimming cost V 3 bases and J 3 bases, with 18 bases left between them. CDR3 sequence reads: CASSFTVGPGDYEQYF. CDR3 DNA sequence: TGTGCCAGCAGTTTTACGGTGGGCCCAGGGGACTACGAGCAGTACTTC.

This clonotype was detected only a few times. CDR3 DNA: TGCAGCTTCAGGACAGGGCCGACCCATAATTCACCCCTCCACTTT. Its translation is CSFRTGPTHNSPLHF. The gene calls are TRBV29-1 and TRBJ1-6; 8 bases fit TRBD1. The junction had 11 bases not matched to a gene; V was cut back by 8 bases and J by 5 bases. Germline-derived CDR1 and CDR2 are SQVTM and ANQGSEA. CDR3 length equals 15 residues. Drawing the rest from reference TRBV29-1 and TRBJ1-6, the complete variable domain is SAVISQKPSRDICQRGTSLTIQCQVDSQVTMMFWYRQQPGQSLTLIATANQGSEATYESGFVIDKFPISRPNLTFSTLTVSNMSPEDSSIYLCSFRTGPTHNSPLHFGNGTRLTVT.

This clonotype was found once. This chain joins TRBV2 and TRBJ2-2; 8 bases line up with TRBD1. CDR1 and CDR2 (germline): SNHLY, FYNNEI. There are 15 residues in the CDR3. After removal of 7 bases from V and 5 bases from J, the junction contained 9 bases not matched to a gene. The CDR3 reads CASNQQGVGTGELFF. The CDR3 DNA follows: TGTGCCAGCAATCAACAGGGGGTCGGGACCGGGGAGCTGTTTTTT. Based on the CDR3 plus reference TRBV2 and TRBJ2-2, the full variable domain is EPEVTQTPSHQVTQMGQEVILRCVPISNHLYFYWYRQILGQKVEFLVSFYNNEISEKSEIFDDQFSVERPDGSNFTLKIRSTKLEDSAMYFCASNQQGVGTGELFFGEGSRLTVL.

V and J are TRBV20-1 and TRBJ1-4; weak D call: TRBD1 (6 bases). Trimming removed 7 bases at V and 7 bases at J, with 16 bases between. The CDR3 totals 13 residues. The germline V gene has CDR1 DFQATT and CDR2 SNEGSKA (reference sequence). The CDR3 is CSGQGMLGEKLFF. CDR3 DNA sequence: TGCAGTGGTCAGGGGATGTTGGGTGAAAAACTGTTTTTT.

The DNA for the CDR3 is TGTGCCAGCAGCTTATCAGGACAGGGGTTATCACCCCTCCACTTT. Translating gives CASSLSGQGLSPLHF. This chain connects TRBV7-9 to TRBJ1-6; the match to TRBD1 covers 9 bases. Germline CDR1 and CDR2: SEHNR and FQNEAQ (reference sequence). The CDR3 is made up of 15 amino acids. The ends lost 2 bases at V and 10 bases at J; junction bases unmatched: 6.

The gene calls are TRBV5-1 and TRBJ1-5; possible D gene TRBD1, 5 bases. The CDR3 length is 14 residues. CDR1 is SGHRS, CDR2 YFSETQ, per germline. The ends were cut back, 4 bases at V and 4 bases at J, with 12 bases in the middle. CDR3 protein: CASSPGAVNQPQHF. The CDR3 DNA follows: TGCGCCAGCAGCCCCGGGGCGGTAAATCAGCCCCAGCATTTT. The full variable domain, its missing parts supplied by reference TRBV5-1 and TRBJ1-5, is KAGVTQTPRYLIKTRGQQVTLSCSPISGHRSVSWYQQTPGQGLQFLFEYFSETQRNKGNFPGRFSGRQFSNSRSEMNVSTLELGDSALYLCASSPGAVNQPQHFGDGTRLSIL.

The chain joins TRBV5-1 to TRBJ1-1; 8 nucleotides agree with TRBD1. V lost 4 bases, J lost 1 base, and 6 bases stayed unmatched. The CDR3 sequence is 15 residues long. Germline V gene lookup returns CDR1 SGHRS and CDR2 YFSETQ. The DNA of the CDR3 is TGCGCCAGCAGCATCGGACAGGGCGGGAACACTGAAGCTTTCTTT. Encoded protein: CASSIGQGGNTEAFF.

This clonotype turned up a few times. Written as DNA, the CDR3 is TGTGCCAGCAGTTGGGGAGGTTCTGGAAACACCATATATTTT. Translation: CASSWGGSGNTIYF. The chain uses TRBV6-6 and TRBJ1-3; D unclear. CDR3 length: 14 residues. V lost 4 bases, J lost 1 base, and 8 bases lay in between. Germline CDR1 and CDR2: MNHNY and SVGAGI (reference sequence).

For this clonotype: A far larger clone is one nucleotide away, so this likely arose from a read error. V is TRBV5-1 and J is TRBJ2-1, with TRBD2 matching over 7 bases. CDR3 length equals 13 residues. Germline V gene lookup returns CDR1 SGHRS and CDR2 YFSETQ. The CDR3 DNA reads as TGCGCCAGCAGCTTGGGGGACTACAATGACCAGTTCTTC. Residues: CASSLGDYNDQFF. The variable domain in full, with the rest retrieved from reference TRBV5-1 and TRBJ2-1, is KAGVTQTPRYLIKTRGQQVTLSCSPISGHRSVSWYQQTPGQGLQFLFEYFSETQRNKGNFPGRFSGRQFSNSRSEMNVSTLELGDSALYLCASSLGDYNDQFFGPGTRLTVL.

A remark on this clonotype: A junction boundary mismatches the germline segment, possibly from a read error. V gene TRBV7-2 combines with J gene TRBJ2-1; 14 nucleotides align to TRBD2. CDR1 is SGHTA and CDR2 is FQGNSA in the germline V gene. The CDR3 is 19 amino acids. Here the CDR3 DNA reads TGTGCCACCAGCTCCCACCGGACTAGCGGGAGGACCTCCTACAATGAGCAGTTCTTC. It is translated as CATSSHRTSGRTSYNEQFF.